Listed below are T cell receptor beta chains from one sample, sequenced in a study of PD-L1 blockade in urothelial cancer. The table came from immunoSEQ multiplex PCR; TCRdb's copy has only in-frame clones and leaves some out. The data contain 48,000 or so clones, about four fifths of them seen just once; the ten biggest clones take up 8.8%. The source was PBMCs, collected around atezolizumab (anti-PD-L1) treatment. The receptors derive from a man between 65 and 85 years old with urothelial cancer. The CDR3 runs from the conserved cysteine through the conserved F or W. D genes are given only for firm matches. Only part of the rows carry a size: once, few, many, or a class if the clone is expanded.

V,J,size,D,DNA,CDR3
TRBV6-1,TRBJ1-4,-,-,TGTGCCAGCTCATCGAGTCAGGGGAATGAAAAACTGTTTTTT,CASSSSQGNEKLFF
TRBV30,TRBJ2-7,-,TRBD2,TGTGCCTGGAGTGTGGGCGGGAGCAGGTACGAGCAGTACTTC,CAWSVGGSRYEQYF
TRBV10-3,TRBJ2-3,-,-,TGTGCCATCAGTGACCCTTACAGGGCATCGGATACGCAGTATTTT,CAISDPYRASDTQYF
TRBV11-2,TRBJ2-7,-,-,TGTGCCAGCAGCCCCGGGGATCCCGTCAGGTGGGGTATCCACGAGCAGTACTTC,CASSPGDPVRWGIHEQYF
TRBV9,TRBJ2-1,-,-,TGTGCCAGCAGCGTTGACTGGGAGTGGCCCTACAATGAGCAGTTCTTC,CASSVDWEWPYNEQFF
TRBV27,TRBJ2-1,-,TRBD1,TGTGCCAGCAGTTTGACAGGGGGTGGGAGATACAATGAGCAGTTCTTC,CASSLTGGGRYNEQFF
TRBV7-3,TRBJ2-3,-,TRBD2,TGTGCCAGCAGTCTAGCGGGAGGGTGGTGGGATACGCAGTATTTT,CASSLAGGWWDTQYF
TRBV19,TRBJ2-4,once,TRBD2,TGTGCCAGTAGTCCCGCGGGAGATGCCAAAAACATTCAGTACTTC,CASSPAGDAKNIQYF
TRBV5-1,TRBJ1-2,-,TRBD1,TGCGCCAGCAGCTTACAGGGGGCGACTAACTATGGCTACACCTTC,CASSLQGATNYGYTF
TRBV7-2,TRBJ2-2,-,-,TGTGCCAGCAGCTCTCTAGCTGGGACCGGGGAGCTGTTTTTT,CASSSLAGTGELFF
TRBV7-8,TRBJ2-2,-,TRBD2,TGTGCCAGCAGCCCCGGGACTAGCGCCGGGGAGCTGTTTTTT,CASSPGTSAGELFF
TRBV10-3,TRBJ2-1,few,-,TGTGCCACCGGGAAGAGGGACTCCTACAATGAGCAGTTCTTC,CATGKRDSYNEQFF
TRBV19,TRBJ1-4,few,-,TGTGCCAGTAGTATAGTCGAGGGGGTGAATGAAAAACTGTTTTTT,CASSIVEGVNEKLFF
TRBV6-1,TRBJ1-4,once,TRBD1,TGTGCCAGCGGGGACAGGCGGGTAACTAATGAAAAACTGTTTTTT,CASGDRRVTNEKLFF
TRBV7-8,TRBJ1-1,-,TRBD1,TGTGCCAGCAGCTTCACAGGGGGGGACACTGAAGCTTTCTTT,CASSFTGGDTEAFF
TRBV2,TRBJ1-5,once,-,TGTGCCAGCAGTGAAGAACGGGGTGCCGGACAGCCCCAGCATTTT,CASSEERGAGQPQHF
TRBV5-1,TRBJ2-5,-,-,TGCGCCAGCAGCCCAGGGACAATCCAAGAGACCCAGTACTTC,CASSPGTIQETQYF
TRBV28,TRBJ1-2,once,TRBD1,TGTGCCAGCAGTTTATGGGACAGGGTAAAGGATGGCTACACCTTC,CASSLWDRVKDGYTF
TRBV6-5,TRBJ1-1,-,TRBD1,TGTGCCAGCAACCCAGGGGGGAACCTGAACACTGAAGCTTTCTTT,CASNPGGNLNTEAFF
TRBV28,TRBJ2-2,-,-,TGTGCCAGCAACCCCCGGGACAAGACCCGGGAGCTGTTTTTT,CASNPRDKTRELFF
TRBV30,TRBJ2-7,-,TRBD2,TGTGCCTGGAGTAGTCCGGGGGGGACTCGCGAGCAGTACTTC,CAWSSPGGTREQYF
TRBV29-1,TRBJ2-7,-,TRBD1,TGCAGCGTTACCGGGACAGGGGGCACCTACGAGCAGTACTTC,CSVTGTGGTYEQYF
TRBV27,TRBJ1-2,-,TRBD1,TGTGCCAGCAGTCAACAGGGGGCGGGCTACACCTTC,CASSQQGAGYTF
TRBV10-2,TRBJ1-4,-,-,TGCGCCAGCAGTGAGTCTCCGGACTCGTATGAAAAACTGTTTTTT,CASSESPDSYEKLFF
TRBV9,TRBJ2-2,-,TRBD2,TGTGCCAGCAGCCTTACTAGCGAGAACACCGGGGAGCTGTTTTTT,CASSLTSENTGELFF
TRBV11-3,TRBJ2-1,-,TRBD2,TGTGCCAGCAGCTTAGATTCATCTAGCGGGATATGGAATGAGCAGTTCTTC,CASSLDSSSGIWNEQFF
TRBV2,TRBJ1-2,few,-,TGTGCCAGCAGTGAAATTGTGGGAGATGGCTACACCTTC,CASSEIVGDGYTF
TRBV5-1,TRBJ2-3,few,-,TGCGCCAGCAGCTTGGGACAGGGAGGTAGCACAGATACGCAGTATTTT,CASSLGQGGSTDTQYF
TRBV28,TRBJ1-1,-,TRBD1,TGTGCCAGCAGTTCCGTCAGACAGGGAGGTGTGGAAGCTTTCTTT,CASSSVRQGGVEAFF
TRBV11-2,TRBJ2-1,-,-,TGTGCCAGCAGCTTAGCCTACCCCTACAATGAGCAGTTCTTC,CASSLAYPYNEQFF
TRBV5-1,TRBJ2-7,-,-,TGCGCCAGCAGCTTGGGTCTCCAGTCCTACGAGCAGTACTTC,CASSLGLQSYEQYF
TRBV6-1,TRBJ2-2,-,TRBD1,TGTGCCAGCAGTGGGACAGGGGGCGAGGGCACCGGGGAGCTGTTTTTT,CASSGTGGEGTGELFF
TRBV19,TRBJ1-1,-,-,TGTGCCAGTAGTCCCATATCAGGCACTGAAGCTTTCTTT,CASSPISGTEAFF
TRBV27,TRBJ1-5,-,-,TGTGCCAGCAGTTATTATAGCAATCAGCCCCAGCATTTT,CASSYYSNQPQHF
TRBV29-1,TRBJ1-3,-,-,TGCAGCGTTAAGCCGGGTCCCGGAAACACCATATATTTT,CSVKPGPGNTIYF
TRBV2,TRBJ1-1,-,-,TGTGCCAGCAGTGCCGGGATTCTGAACACTGAAGCTTTCTTT,CASSAGILNTEAFF
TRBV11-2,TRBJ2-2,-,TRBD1,TGTGCCAGCAGACCACAGGGGGCGAACACCGGGGAGCTGTTTTTT,CASRPQGANTGELFF
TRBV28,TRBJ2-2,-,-,TGTGCCAGCAGACGAACAGGTGGAGGGGACACCGGGGAGCTGTTTTTT,CASRRTGGGDTGELFF
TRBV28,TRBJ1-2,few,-,TGTGCCAGCAGTTTAGGACAAGGCTATGGCTACACCTTC,CASSLGQGYGYTF
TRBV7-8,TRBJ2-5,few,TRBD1,TGTGCCAGCAGCTTAGAAGGACAGGGGATTAGGTCTTCCCAGTACTTC,CASSLEGQGIRSSQYF
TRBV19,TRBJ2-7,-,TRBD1,TGTGCCAGTAGTATAGCTCGAGAGGGCTCGAGGGACAGCGTCTACGAGCAGTACTTC,CASSIAREGSRDSVYEQYF
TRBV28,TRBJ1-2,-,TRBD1,TGTGCCAGCACGGGGGCAGGGGGCCCTCCTAACTATGGCTACACCTTC,CASTGAGGPPNYGYTF
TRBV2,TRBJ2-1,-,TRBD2,TGTGCCAGCATCCGAGGACTAGCGCCCTCCAACTACAATGAGCAGTTCTTC,CASIRGLAPSNYNEQFF
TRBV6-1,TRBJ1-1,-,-,TGTGCCAGCACCCAGGGGCCCAACACTGAAGCTTTCTTT,CASTQGPNTEAFF
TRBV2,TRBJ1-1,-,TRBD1,TGTGCCAGCAGTGCCCGGGACAGACGAGTTTTCTTT,CASSARDRRVFF
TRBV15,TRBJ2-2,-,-,TGTGCCACCAGCAGAGGGCAGGGAAACACCGGGGAGCTGTTTTTT,CATSRGQGNTGELFF
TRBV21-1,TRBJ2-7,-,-,TGTGCCAGCAGCAAAACCAGGGTCTACGAGCAGTACTTC,CASSKTRVYEQYF
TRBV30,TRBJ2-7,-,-,TGTGCCTGGAGTGTAAAGGGGGCAGGGGGAGGCGAGCAGTACTTC,CAWSVKGAGGGEQYF
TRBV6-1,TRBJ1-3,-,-,TGTGCCAGCAGGGCTCCGCGGGACTCTGGAAACACCATATATTTT,CASRAPRDSGNTIYF
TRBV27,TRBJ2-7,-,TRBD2,TGTGCCAGCAGGGAGCAAACTAGCGGCTCCTACGAGCAGTACTTC,CASREQTSGSYEQYF
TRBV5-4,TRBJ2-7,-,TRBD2,TGTGCCAGCAGGGGTAGCGGGAGCTCCTACGAGCAGTACTTC,CASRGSGSSYEQYF
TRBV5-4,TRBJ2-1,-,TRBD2,TGTGCCAGCAGCTTTAGACTAGCGGGAGAACATCTCGATGAGCAGTTCTTC,CASSFRLAGEHLDEQFF
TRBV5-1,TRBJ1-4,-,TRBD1,TGCGCCAGCAGCTTAGGGACAGAAAATGAAAAACTGTTTTTT,CASSLGTENEKLFF
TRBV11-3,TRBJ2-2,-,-,TGTGCCAGCAGCTCCAGGGATGGGGAGCTGTTTTTT,CASSSRDGELFF